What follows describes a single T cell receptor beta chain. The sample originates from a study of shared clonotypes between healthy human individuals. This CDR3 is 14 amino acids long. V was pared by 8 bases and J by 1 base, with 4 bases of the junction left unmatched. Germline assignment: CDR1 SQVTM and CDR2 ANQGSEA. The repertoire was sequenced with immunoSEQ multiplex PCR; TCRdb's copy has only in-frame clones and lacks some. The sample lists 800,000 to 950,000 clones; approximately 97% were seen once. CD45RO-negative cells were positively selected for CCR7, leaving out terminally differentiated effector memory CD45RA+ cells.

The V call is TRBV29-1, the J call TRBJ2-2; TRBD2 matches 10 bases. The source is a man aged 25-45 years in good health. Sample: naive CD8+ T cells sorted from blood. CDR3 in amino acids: CSCRTSGNTGELFF. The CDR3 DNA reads TGCAGCTGTAGGACTAGCGGGAACACCGGGGAGCTGTTTTTT.